What follows are 20 T cell receptor beta chains derived from one specimen sequenced in a study of blood T cell repertoires in COVID-19. This table comes from immunoSEQ multiplex PCR, and its TCRdb copy is limited to in-frame clones, with some not included. The sample shows some 270,000 clones, nearly 90% of them seen only once. The sequenced sample consisted of peripheral blood. The receptors shown here come from a woman in her forties who had recovered from COVID-19.

This clone has a handful of counts. The genes are TRBV10-3 and TRBJ1-3; D possibly corresponds to TRBD1 (6 bases). The V end was cut by 1 base, the J end by 3 bases, with 10 bases between. In germline, CDR1 is ENHRY, CDR2 SYGVKD. CDR3 size: 15 residues. DNA for the CDR3: TGTGCCATCAGTGAGTTGACAGGTCTTGGAAACACCATATATTTT. Translated, it gives CAISELTGLGNTIYF.

The J gene is TRBJ1-1, the V gene TRBV20-1; no clear D. Trimming took 3 bases from V and 8 from J, leaving 7 bases between them. The V gene's germline CDR1 is DFQATT and CDR2 SNEGSKA (reference sequence). The CDR3 is made up of 10 amino acids. The CDR3 DNA sequence: TGCAGTGCTAGTTTCAGGGAAGCTTTCTTT. Amino acid sequence: CSASFREAFF.

The chain links TRBV19 to TRBJ2-7; possible D gene TRBD2, 6 bases. This CDR3 contains 15 residues. Trimming shortened V by 3 bases and J by 6 bases, and 18 bases separated the two germline ends. CDR1 and CDR2 (germline): LNHDA, SQIVND (reference sequence). CDR3 protein: CASSISRRGPLEQYV. Here the CDR3 DNA reads TGTGCCAGTAGTATCAGCCGGCGGGGTCCTCTCGAGCAGTACGTC.

The V and J genes are TRBV5-4 and TRBJ1-2, with a weak D call TRBD1 (6 bases). The CDR3 totals 13 residues. V was trimmed by 4 bases and J by 6 bases, leaving 13 bases between them. CDR1 is SGHNT, CDR2 YYREEE, per germline (reference sequence). The CDR3 nucleotides are TGTGCCAGCAGCAAGGACAGTATAGATGGCTACACCTTC. Translating gives CASSKDSIDGYTF.

The J gene is TRBJ2-3, the V gene TRBV30; a weak D match, TRBD1 (5 bases). This CDR3 is built from 15 residues. V was shortened by 0 bases and J by 0 bases, with 10 bases between the two germline ends. Germline lookup yields CDR1 GTSNPN and CDR2 SVGIG (reference sequence). Here the CDR3 reads CAWSVPRASTDTQYF. DNA of the CDR3: TGTGCCTGGAGTGTACCCAGGGCTAGCACAGATACGCAGTATTTT.

V gene TRBV7-8 combines with J gene TRBJ1-2; 7 positions match TRBD1. J gave up 13 bases and V 5 bases, and 10 bases lay outside the gene matches. Per the germline V gene, CDR1 is SGHVS and CDR2 is FQNEAQ. The CDR3 consists of 12 residues. CDR3 loop: CASSQATGWFTF. The CDR3 region has the DNA TGTGCCAGCAGCCAGGCGACAGGGTGGTTCACCTTC.

In its sample, this clone was seen a few times. This sequence joins TRBV19 and TRBJ1-5; D is uncertain. There are 15 residues in the CDR3. The V and J ends lost 4 bases and 0 bases respectively, with 10 bases between them. The germline V gene encodes CDR1 LNHDA and CDR2 SQIVND (reference sequence). DNA for the CDR3: TGTGCCAGTAGTACGATGAGAGATAGCAATCAGCCCCAGCATTTT. It codes for CASSTMRDSNQPQHF.

The CDR3 region is CASLSFTPGQNNEQFF. As DNA, the CDR3 is TGTGCCAGTCTTAGTTTTACCCCGGGACAGAACAATGAGCAGTTCTTC. The J gene is TRBJ2-1, the V gene TRBV3-1 (or the pseudogene TRBV3-2); 7 bases align to TRBD1. In germline, CDR1 is LGHDT, CDR2 YNNKEL (reference sequence). V shed 9 bases, J shed 5 bases, and the junction held 16 bases outside the gene matches. The CDR3 is 16 amino acids.

The chain uses TRBV2 and TRBJ2-1, with a possible D match to TRBD2 (5 bases). The V end lost 8 bases, the J end lost 5 bases, and 19 bases lay between the germline ends. The CDR3 has 15 amino acids. In germline, CDR1 is SNHLY, CDR2 FYNNEI. The CDR3 DNA sequence: TGTGCCAGCTGCGGACTTTTTTTCGACCACAATGAGCAGTTCTTC. It specifies CASCGLFFDHNEQFF.

This clone came up once. CDR3 DNA sequence: TGTGCCAGCAGCCCCAGAAGCGGGAGAGTTACCGGGGAGCTGTTTTTT. It specifies CASSPRSGRVTGELFF. This chain links TRBV13 with TRBJ2-2; 8 bases agree with TRBD2. The CDR3 spans 16 residues. Germline V gene sequence: CDR1 PRHDT, CDR2 FYEKMQ (reference sequence). With 5 bases clipped from V and 5 bases from J, the junction kept 10 bases outside the gene matches.

The rearrangement uses TRBV2 and TRBJ2-1; D is perhaps TRBD2 (5 bases). V shed 6 bases and J shed 3 bases, with 6 bases lying between them. Germline V lookup: CDR1 SNHLY, CDR2 FYNNEI. The length of the CDR3 is 12 residues. CDR3 sequence: CASSGVYNEQFF. The CDR3 coding sequence is TGTGCCAGCAGCGGGGTCTACAATGAGCAGTTCTTC.

The rearrangement joins TRBV19 to TRBJ2-2, with a weak D call TRBD2 (5 bases). CDR1 is LNHDA, CDR2 SQIVND, per germline (reference sequence). Trimming cost V 3 bases and J 1 base, with 12 bases left between them. The CDR3 has 16 residues. The DNA of the CDR3 is TGTGCCAGTAGTATCGGGATAGCACAGAACACCGGGGAGCTGTTTTTT. Its translation is CASSIGIAQNTGELFF.

This chain links TRBV7-3 with TRBJ2-5; 11 bases line up with TRBD2. J was trimmed by 5 bases and V by 5 bases; bases with no gene match: 7. The germline V gene has CDR1 SGHTA and CDR2 FQGTGA. This CDR3 has 15 amino acids. The chain's CDR3 is CASSQTSGVLETQYF. CDR3 nucleotides: TGTGCCAGCAGCCAGACTAGCGGGGTGCTTGAGACCCAGTACTTC. Complete variable domain (other parts from reference TRBV7-3 and TRBJ2-5): GAGVSQTPSNKVTEKGKYVELRCDPISGHTALYWYRQSLGQGPEFLIYFQGTGAADDSGLPNDRFFAVRPEGSVSTLKIQRTERGDSAVYLCASSQTSGVLETQYFGPGTRLLVL.

The chain has TRBV9 and TRBJ2-1, with TRBD2 identical over 9 bases. Germline values: CDR1 SGDLS, CDR2 YYNGEE. The CDR3 has 17 residues. J gave up 2 bases and V 3 bases, and 9 bases lay outside the gene matches. DNA for the CDR3: TGTGCCAGCAGCGGAAAACTAGCGGGCCTTGCCTACAATGAGCAGTTCTTC. As protein: CASSGKLAGLAYNEQFF.

The J gene is TRBJ2-3, the V gene TRBV5-6; TRBD2 aligns across 7 bases. Germline values: CDR1 SGHDT, CDR2 YYEEEE. The CDR3 has 16 amino acids. The V segment lost 1 base and the J segment 0 bases; nucleotides outside the gene matches: 5. DNA of the CDR3: TGTGCCAGCAGCTTGCCGGGAGGTCGTAGCACAGATACGCAGTATTTT. It codes for CASSLPGGRSTDTQYF.

V gene TRBV30 combines with J gene TRBJ2-1; no definite D call. CDR3 size: 12 residues. The V and J ends lost 2 bases and 9 bases respectively, with 11 bases between them. Per the germline V gene, CDR1 is GTSNPN and CDR2 is SVGIG (reference sequence). This CDR3 is CAWSRSWSEQFF. The CDR3 nucleotides read TGTGCCTGGAGTCGCAGCTGGAGTGAGCAGTTCTTC.

The chain recombines TRBV6-2 or TRBV6-3 with TRBJ2-7; 12 positions agree with TRBD2. The trim removed 5 bases at V and 4 bases at J, leaving 6 bases unmatched. This CDR3 comprises 15 residues. CDR1 is MNHEY, CDR2 SVGEGT, per germline. CDR3 coding DNA: TGTGCCAGCAGTAATGGACTAGCGGGAAGGTACGAGCAGTACGTC. Residues: CASSNGLAGRYEQYV.

This chain uses TRBV5-1 with TRBJ1-2, with 8 bases lining up with TRBD1. Germline-derived CDR1 and CDR2 are SGHRS and YFSETQ. V lost 0 bases and J lost 2; bases outside the gene matches: 3. The CDR3 length is 15 residues. As DNA, the CDR3 is TGCGCCAGCAGCTTGGGACAGGGGCAGAACTATGGCTACACCTTC. Translated: CASSLGQGQNYGYTF.

The sample holds a few counts of this clone. The J gene is TRBJ2-2, the V gene TRBV4-1; TRBD1 matches at 11 bases. This CDR3 has 17 residues. The V segment lost 0 bases and the J segment 5 bases; nucleotides outside the gene matches: 5. Germline assignment: CDR1 MGHRA and CDR2 YSYEKL. CDR3 DNA sequence: TGCGCCAGCAGCCAAGATCCTGGACAGGGGGCAACCGGGGAGCTGTTTTTT. Its translation: CASSQDPGQGATGELFF.

The chain uses TRBV19 and TRBJ1-2; tentative D call: TRBD1 (5 bases). V was clipped by 8 bases and J by 7 bases, with 11 bases between them. The CDR3 consists of 11 residues. Germline loops: CDR1 LNHDA, CDR2 SQIVND (reference sequence). CDR3 nucleotide sequence: TGTGCCAGTTATATGGGGCTTGGCTACACCTTC. Protein: CASYMGLGYTF.